This TCR beta chain derives from a study of CD4 T cells in relation to SARS-CoV-2 and coronaviruses. About the study: After roughly ten days of antigen culture, PBMC TCR beta CDR3s were sequenced. Study-level results: The cross-reactivity analysis covered only spike protein, not other viral proteins.

This clone was seen only a few times. Antigen unknown. Repertoires were generated with immunoSEQ multiplex PCR, while TCRdb's copy carries only in-frame clones and drops some. The table lists about 36,000 clones, 65% to 80% of them singletons. CDR1 SEHNR and CDR2 FQNEAQ come from the germline V gene (reference sequence). This CDR3 is 13 amino acids long. With 3 bases removed from V and 2 bases from J, the gap between germline ends came to 7 bases. Naive or memory CD4+ cells were cultured 1:1 with T cell-depleted PBMCs plus CEF. This chain uses TRBV7-9 with TRBJ2-5, with D possibly being TRBD1 (6 bases). The sample was memory CD4+ T cells from PBMCs, cultured in vitro. The clonotype comes from an adult with COVID-19. CDR3 protein: CASSFRGQETQYF. The CDR3 DNA reads as TGTGCCAGCAGCTTTAGGGGGCAAGAGACCCAGTACTTC.